The clone carrying this T cell receptor (beta chain) was recorded at least ten times. As yet, its antigen is unknown. TCRdb reanalysed the reads using MiXCR and keeps one entry per CDR3 protein. Of under 800,000 distinct CDR3 sequences in the sample, approximately 24% were seen once. This sample stems from a study of T cell repertoires in cytomegalovirus infection. Study at large: It can be stated that public TCR beta signatures indicated CMV infection as well as a matching HLA type.

The CDR3 totals 14 residues. Germline-derived CDR1 and CDR2 are SGHAT and FQNNGV. V lost 2 bases, J lost 4 bases, and 11 bases lay in between. Study-wide findings and caveats: Dominant in the ex vivo response were TCR beta clonotypes restricted by HLA-C and specific for CMV. The cumulative frequency of public TCR beta families distinguished individuals who carried CMV together with the relevant HLA.

This receptor was taken from a human donor in good health (CMV status not recorded). Some clones in this sample may be carry-over from other donors' samples. Sequenced input: CD8+ T cells from PBMCs. V gene TRBV11-2 combines with J gene TRBJ2-5; D gene ambiguous. CDR3: CASSLNLLTETQYF. Here the CDR3 DNA reads TGTGCCAGCAGCTTAAATCTTCTCACAGAGACCCAGTACTTC.